The 4 T cell receptor beta chains below come from one sample, sequenced in a study of T cells after posttransplantation cyclophosphamide. Assay: immunoSEQ multiplex PCR; the TCRdb copy retains only in-frame clones and omits some. The repertoire holds 9,000 to 15,000 clones, with over 2% as singletons. Treatment was busulfan-fludarabine conditioning, a marrow graft, and cyclophosphamide on days +3 and +4. This specimen consisted of PBMCs, obtained after allogeneic stem cell transplant with posttransplant cyclophosphamide. Source of these receptors: a young adult male patient who received an allogeneic stem cell transplant from a related donor, was CMV-positive, and had no GVHD. The graft donor may have contributed some T cells.

This clone has more than one count but fewer than ten. The rearrangement joins TRBV10-3 to TRBJ1-1; D is perhaps TRBD1 (6 bases). Germline V gene data show CDR1 as ENHRY and CDR2 as SYGVKD. V was cut by 2 bases and J by 4 bases, with 17 bases left in between. The CDR3 length is 16 residues. The CDR3 DNA reads as TGTGCCATCAGTGAGCCGACCCCAACAGGGAGCACTGAAGCTTTCTTT. It is translated as CAISEPTPTGSTEAFF.

The chain has TRBV19 and TRBJ2-7, with 9 bases matching TRBD2. The CDR3 is 16 amino acids. The trim removed 4 bases at V and 3 bases at J, leaving 10 bases unmatched. Germline CDR1 is LNHDA and CDR2 is SQIVND (reference sequence). The CDR3 is CASSRSAVAGVYEQYF. In DNA, the CDR3 is TGTGCCAGTAGTAGATCCGCGGTAGCGGGGGTCTACGAGCAGTACTTC.

V usage is TRBV6-1 and J usage is TRBJ2-7; tentatively, D is TRBD1 (6 bases). The germline V and J ends were trimmed by 7 bases and 7 bases, with 20 bases remaining between them. Germline V gene sequence: CDR1 MNHNS, CDR2 SASEGT. CDR3 size: 14 residues. The CDR3 DNA is TGTGCCAGCAAGGAAGCCTGGACAGCGCGGGAGCAGTACTTC. Its translation: CASKEAWTAREQYF.

The CDR3 region has the DNA TGTGCCAGCAGCTTGGAGATCGCGGGGAACACTGAAGCTTTCTTT. This codes for CASSLEIAGNTEAFF. The chain recombines TRBV5-4 with TRBJ1-1; D is unresolved. V was cut by 0 bases and J by 1 base, with 10 bases left in between. In germline, CDR1 is SGHNT, CDR2 YYREEE (reference sequence). The CDR3 has 15 residues.